This entry describes one T cell receptor (beta chain). The entry originates in a study of T cells after yellow fever vaccination. TCRdb called the 5' RACE reads again in MiXCR, with one record for every CDR3 protein. The table shows under 550,000 distinct CDR3 sequences, with just over 20% occurring only once. The CDR3 contains 14 residues. V shed 1 base and J shed 5 bases, with 11 bases lying between them. CDR1 is SEHNR and CDR2 is FQNEAQ in the germline V gene (reference sequence). The starting material was PBMCs, obtained approximately 20 days after the first yellow fever vaccination. The sequence came from a man aged 18-30 years who received the YFV17D yellow fever vaccine. The V call is TRBV7-9, the J call TRBJ2-5; the D is unclear. Here the CDR3 reads CASSLDLGSETQYF. For the CDR3, the DNA is TGTGCCAGCAGCTTAGATCTGGGTTCGGAGACCCAGTACTTC.